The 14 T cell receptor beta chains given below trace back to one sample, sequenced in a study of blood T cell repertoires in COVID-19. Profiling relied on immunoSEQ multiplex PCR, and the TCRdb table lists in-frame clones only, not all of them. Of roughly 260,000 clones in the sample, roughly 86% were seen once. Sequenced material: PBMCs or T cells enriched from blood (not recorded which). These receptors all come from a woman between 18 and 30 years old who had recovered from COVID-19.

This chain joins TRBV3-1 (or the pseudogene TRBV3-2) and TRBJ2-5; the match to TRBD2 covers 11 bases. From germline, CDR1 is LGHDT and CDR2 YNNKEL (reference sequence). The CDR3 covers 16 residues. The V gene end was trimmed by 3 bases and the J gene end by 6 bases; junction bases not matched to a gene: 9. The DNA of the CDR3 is TGTGCCAGCAGCCAGGTACTAGCGGGAGTCAGGAAGACCCAGTACTTC. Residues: CASSQVLAGVRKTQYF.

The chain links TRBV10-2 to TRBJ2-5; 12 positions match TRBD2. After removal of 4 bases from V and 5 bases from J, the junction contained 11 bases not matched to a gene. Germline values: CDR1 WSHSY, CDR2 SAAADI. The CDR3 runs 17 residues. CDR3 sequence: CASSASLAGGPWETQYF. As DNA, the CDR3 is TGCGCCAGCAGTGCTTCGCTAGCGGGAGGGCCGTGGGAGACCCAGTACTTC.

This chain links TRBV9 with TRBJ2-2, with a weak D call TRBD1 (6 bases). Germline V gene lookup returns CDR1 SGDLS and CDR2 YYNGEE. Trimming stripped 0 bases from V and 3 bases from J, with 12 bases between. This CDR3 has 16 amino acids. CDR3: CASSVAGTKDTGELFF. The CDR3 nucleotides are TGTGCCAGCAGCGTAGCTGGGACAAAGGACACCGGGGAGCTGTTTTTT.

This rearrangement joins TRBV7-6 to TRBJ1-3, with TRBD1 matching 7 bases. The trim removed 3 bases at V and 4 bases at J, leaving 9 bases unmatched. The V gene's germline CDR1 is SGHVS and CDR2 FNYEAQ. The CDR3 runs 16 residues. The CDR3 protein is CASSFIGQGGGNTIYF. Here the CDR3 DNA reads TGTGCCAGCAGCTTCATCGGCCAGGGGGGAGGAAACACCATATATTTT.

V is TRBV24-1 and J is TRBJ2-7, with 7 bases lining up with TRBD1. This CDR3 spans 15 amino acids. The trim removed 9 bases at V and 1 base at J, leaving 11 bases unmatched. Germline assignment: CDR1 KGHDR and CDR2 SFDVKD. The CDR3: CATQGTVGWSYEQYF. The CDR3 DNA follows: TGTGCCACCCAAGGGACAGTTGGATGGTCCTACGAGCAGTACTTC.

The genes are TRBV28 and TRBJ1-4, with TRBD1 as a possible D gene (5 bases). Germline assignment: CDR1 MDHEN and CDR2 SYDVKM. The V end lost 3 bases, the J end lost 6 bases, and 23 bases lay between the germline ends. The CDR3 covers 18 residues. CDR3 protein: CASSFQYGPPGGDEKLFF. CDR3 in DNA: TGTGCCAGCAGTTTCCAATACGGACCGCCCGGGGGAGATGAAAAACTGTTTTTT. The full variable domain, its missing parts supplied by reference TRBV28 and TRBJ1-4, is DVKVTQSSRYLVKRTGEKVFLECVQDMDHENMFWYRQDPGLGLRLIYFSYDVKMKEKGDIPEGYSVSREKKERFSLILESASTNQTSMYLCASSFQYGPPGGDEKLFFGSGTQLSVL.

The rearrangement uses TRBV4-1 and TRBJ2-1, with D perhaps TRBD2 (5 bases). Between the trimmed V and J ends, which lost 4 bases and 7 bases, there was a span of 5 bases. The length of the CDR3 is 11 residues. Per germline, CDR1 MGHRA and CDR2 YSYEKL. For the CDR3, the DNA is TGCGCCAGCAGCCCGGGGAATGAGCAGTTCTTC. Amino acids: CASSPGNEQFF.

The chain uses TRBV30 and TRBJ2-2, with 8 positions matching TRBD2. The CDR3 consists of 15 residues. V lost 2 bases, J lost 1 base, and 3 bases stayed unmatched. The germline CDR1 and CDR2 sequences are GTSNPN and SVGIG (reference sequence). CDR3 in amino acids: CAWSWAGGNTGELFF. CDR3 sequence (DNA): TGTGCCTGGAGTTGGGCGGGAGGGAACACCGGGGAGCTGTTTTTT. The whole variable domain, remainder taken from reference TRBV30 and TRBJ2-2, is SQTIHQWPATLVQPVGSPLSLECTVEGTSNPNLYWYRQAAGRGLQLLFYSVGIGQISSEVPQNLSASRPQDRQFILSSKKLLLSDSGFYLCAWSWAGGNTGELFFGEGSRLTVL.

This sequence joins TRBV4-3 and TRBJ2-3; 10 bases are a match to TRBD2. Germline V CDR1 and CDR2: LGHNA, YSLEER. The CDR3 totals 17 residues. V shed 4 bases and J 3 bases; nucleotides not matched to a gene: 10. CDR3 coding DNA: TGCGCCAGCAGCCCGCAGGTTAGCGGGGGGCTTACAGATACGCAGTATTTT. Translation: CASSPQVSGGLTDTQYF.

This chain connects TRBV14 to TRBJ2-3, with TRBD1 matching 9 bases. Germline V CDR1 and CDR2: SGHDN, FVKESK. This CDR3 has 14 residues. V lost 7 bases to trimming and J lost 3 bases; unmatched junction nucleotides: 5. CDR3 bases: TGTGCCAGCACCTTCGGGACAGGGACAGATACGCAGTATTTT. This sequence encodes CASTFGTGTDTQYF.

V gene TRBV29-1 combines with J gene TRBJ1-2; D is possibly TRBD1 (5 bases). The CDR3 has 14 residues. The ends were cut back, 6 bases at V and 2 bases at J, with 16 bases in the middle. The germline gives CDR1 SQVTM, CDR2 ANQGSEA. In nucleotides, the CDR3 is TGCAGCGTCGGGGGTGATACAAACAACTATGGCTACACCTTC. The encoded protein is CSVGGDTNNYGYTF.

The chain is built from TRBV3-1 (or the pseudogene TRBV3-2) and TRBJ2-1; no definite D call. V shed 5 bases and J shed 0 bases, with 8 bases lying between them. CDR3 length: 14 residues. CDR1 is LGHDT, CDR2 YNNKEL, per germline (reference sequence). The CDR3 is CASSSTHSYNEQFF. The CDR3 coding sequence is TGTGCCAGCAGCTCTACCCACTCCTACAATGAGCAGTTCTTC.

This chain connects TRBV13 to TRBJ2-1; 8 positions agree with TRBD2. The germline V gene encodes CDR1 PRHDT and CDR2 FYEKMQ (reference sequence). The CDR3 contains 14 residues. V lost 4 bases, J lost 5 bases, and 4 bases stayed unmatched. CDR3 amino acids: CASSSGTRNNEQFF. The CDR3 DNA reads TGTGCCAGCAGCTCCGGGACTAGGAACAATGAGCAGTTCTTC.

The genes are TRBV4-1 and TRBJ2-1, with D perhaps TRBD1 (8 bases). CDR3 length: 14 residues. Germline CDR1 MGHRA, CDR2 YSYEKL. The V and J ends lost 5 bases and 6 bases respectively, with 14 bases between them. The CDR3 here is CASSGSGTGNEQFF. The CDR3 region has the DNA TGCGCCAGCAGCGGCAGCGGGACAGGCAATGAGCAGTTCTTC.